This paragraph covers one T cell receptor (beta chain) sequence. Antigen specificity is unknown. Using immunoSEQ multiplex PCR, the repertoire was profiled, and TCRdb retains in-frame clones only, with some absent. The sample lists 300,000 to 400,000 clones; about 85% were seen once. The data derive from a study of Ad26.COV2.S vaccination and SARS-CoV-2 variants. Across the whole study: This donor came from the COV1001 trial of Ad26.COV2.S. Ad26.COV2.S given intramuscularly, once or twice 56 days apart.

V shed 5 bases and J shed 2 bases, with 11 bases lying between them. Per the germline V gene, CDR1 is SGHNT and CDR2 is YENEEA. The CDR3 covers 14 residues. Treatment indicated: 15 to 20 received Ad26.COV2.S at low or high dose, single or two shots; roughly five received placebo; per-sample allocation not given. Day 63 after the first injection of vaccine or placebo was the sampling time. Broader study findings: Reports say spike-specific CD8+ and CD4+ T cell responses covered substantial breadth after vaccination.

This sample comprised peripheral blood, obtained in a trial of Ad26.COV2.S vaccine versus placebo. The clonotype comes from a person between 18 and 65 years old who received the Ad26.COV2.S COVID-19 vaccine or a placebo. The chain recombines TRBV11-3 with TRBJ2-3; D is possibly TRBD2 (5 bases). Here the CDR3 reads CASSQRASTDTQYF. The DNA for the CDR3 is TGTGCCAGCAGCCAGAGGGCATCCACAGATACGCAGTATTTT.